Each of the 14 T cell receptor beta chains below was sequenced from the same sample in a study of blood T cell repertoires in COVID-19. Repertoires were generated with immunoSEQ multiplex PCR, while TCRdb's copy carries only in-frame clones and drops some. The sample has around 260,000 clones; 86% are singletons. Sequenced: peripheral blood. The receptors were sampled from a woman in her thirties with active or convalescent COVID-19.

The rearrangement uses TRBV5-6 and TRBJ1-5, with D unclear. The CDR3 runs to 15 residues. Germline V gives CDR1 SGHDT, CDR2 YYEEEE. Trimming stripped 2 bases from V and 0 bases from J, with 9 bases between. As DNA, the CDR3 is TGTGCCAGCAGCTTAGGAACTATTAGCAATCAGCCCCAGCATTTT. This sequence encodes CASSLGTISNQPQHF.

V usage is TRBV28 and J usage is TRBJ2-7; a possible D gene is TRBD1 (5 bases). CDR3 length: 16 amino acids. Trimming shortened V by 3 bases and J by 0 bases, and 15 bases separated the two germline ends. Germline CDR1 reads MDHEN; CDR2 reads SYDVKM. CDR3 sequence: CASSLLFGASSYEQYF. For the CDR3, the DNA is TGTGCCAGCAGTTTGCTCTTTGGGGCCAGCTCCTACGAGCAGTACTTC.

This chain links TRBV29-1 with TRBJ1-2, with D possibly being TRBD1 (6 bases). Trimming removed 7 bases at V and 11 bases at J, with 14 bases between. The CDR3 totals 10 residues. Germline assignment: CDR1 SQVTM and CDR2 ANQGSEA. The DNA for the CDR3 is TGCAGCGCCTACGAGGGGGGGTACACCTTC. This sequence encodes CSAYEGGYTF.

The J gene is TRBJ1-2, the V gene TRBV5-6, with D maybe TRBD1 (6 bases). Trimming pared 0 bases from V and 6 bases from J, leaving 18 bases between. Germline V gene data show CDR1 as SGHDT and CDR2 as YYEEEE. This CDR3 spans 16 amino acids. CDR3 nucleotide sequence: TGTGCCAGCAGCTTGGGGACAGACGACAAGCAGAATGGCTACACCTTC. Encoded protein: CASSLGTDDKQNGYTF.

V gene TRBV5-1 combines with J gene TRBJ2-5; tentatively, D is TRBD2 (6 bases). The CDR3 is made up of 15 amino acids. The V and J ends lost 5 bases and 5 bases respectively, with 19 bases between them. The germline V gene has CDR1 SGHRS and CDR2 YFSETQ. This chain's CDR3 is CASSIPGAGRETQYF. The DNA of the CDR3 is TGCGCCAGCAGTATCCCTGGGGCAGGGAGGGAGACCCAGTACTTC.

J is TRBJ2-3 and V is TRBV7-2; TRBD2 agrees at 7 bases. Germline V gives CDR1 SGHTA, CDR2 FQGNSA. CDR3 length: 14 residues. After removal of 3 bases from V and 2 bases from J, the junction contained 2 bases not matched to a gene. The CDR3 protein is CASSLGGTTDTQYF. CDR3 DNA sequence: TGTGCCAGCAGCTTGGGGGGGACCACAGATACGCAGTATTTT.

The chain recombines TRBV7-2 with TRBJ2-1; 9 nucleotides align to TRBD2. Germline V gene lookup returns CDR1 SGHTA and CDR2 FQGNSA. V dropped 1 base and J dropped 7; count of bases not matched to a gene: 8. The CDR3 consists of 16 residues. The CDR3 here is CASSLVPWRGGNEQFF. The CDR3 nucleotides are TGTGCCAGCAGCTTAGTGCCCTGGCGGGGGGGGAATGAGCAGTTCTTC.

The rearrangement joins TRBV7-9 to TRBJ2-7, with 8 nucleotides matching TRBD1. V shed 5 bases, J shed 2 bases, and the junction held 8 bases outside the gene matches. Germline-derived CDR1 and CDR2 are SEHNR and FQNEAQ (reference sequence). The CDR3 is 15 amino acids. This CDR3 is CASSGQGALAYEQYF. CDR3 sequence (DNA): TGTGCCAGCAGCGGGCAGGGGGCCCTTGCCTACGAGCAGTACTTC. The full variable domain, completed using reference TRBV7-9 and TRBJ2-7, is DTGVSQNPRHKITKRGQNVTFRCDPISEHNRLYWYRQTLGQGPEFLTYFQNEAQLEKSRLLSDRFSAERPKGSFSTLEIQRTEQGDSAMYLCASSGQGALAYEQYFGPGTRLTVT.

The chain employs TRBV2 and TRBJ1-1; D is ambiguous. The CDR3 length is 14 residues. The germline V gene has CDR1 SNHLY and CDR2 FYNNEI. V lost 6 bases to trimming and J lost 1 base, with 12 bases between them. CDR3 protein: CASRGRTGNTEAFF. The CDR3 DNA sequence: TGTGCCAGCAGGGGTAGGACTGGGAACACTGAAGCTTTCTTT.

The CDR3 protein is CASSVATTTDTQYF. The CDR3, as DNA: TGTGCCAGCAGCGTAGCCACTACCACAGATACGCAGTATTTT. The chain recombines TRBV9 with TRBJ2-3; no clear D gene. V was shortened by 0 bases and J by 2 bases, with 7 bases between the two germline ends. The CDR3 has 14 amino acids. The germline CDR1 and CDR2 sequences are SGDLS and YYNGEE.

CDR3 sequence (DNA): TGTGCCAGCAGCTTAGAGGAGGGCACTGAAGCTTTCTTT. This sequence encodes CASSLEEGTEAFF. V is TRBV7-9 and J is TRBJ1-1; D unclear. This CDR3 is built from 13 residues. Germline V lookup: CDR1 SEHNR, CDR2 FQNEAQ (reference sequence). V was shortened by 1 base and J by 4 bases, with 7 bases between the two germline ends.

V is TRBV10-3 and J is TRBJ1-3, with D possibly being TRBD1 (5 bases). The V gene's germline CDR1 is ENHRY and CDR2 SYGVKD. This CDR3 region has 16 residues. The germline V and J ends were trimmed by 0 bases and 1 base, with 10 bases remaining between them. The CDR3 nucleotides are TGTGCCATCAGTGAGTCGACGGGGGGTTCTGGAAACACCATATATTTT. Protein: CAISESTGGSGNTIYF.

The rearrangement joins TRBV29-1 to TRBJ2-7, with 7 bases matching TRBD2. Per germline, CDR1 SQVTM and CDR2 ANQGSEA. V was pared by 5 bases and J by 3 bases, with 22 bases of the junction left unmatched. The CDR3 runs to 18 residues. DNA of the CDR3: TGCAGCGTTTCCCCCCGTCGGGACTATACTAAACCCTACTACGAGCAGTACTTC. Translating gives CSVSPRRDYTKPYYEQYF.

V usage is TRBV7-2 and J usage is TRBJ2-5; possible D gene TRBD2, 7 bases. CDR1 and CDR2 (germline): SGHTA, FQGNSA. The V gene lost 1 base and the J gene lost 5 bases, with 23 bases spanning the gap. The CDR3 spans 18 residues. CDR3 DNA sequence: TGTGCCAGCAGCTTAGGGGCTAGGGGGACTACTTACGTCGAGACCCAGTACTTC. Encoded protein: CASSLGARGTTYVETQYF. Together with reference TRBV7-2 and TRBJ2-5, the CDR3 gives the full variable domain: GAGVSQSPSNKVTEKGKDVELRCDPISGHTALYWYRQSLGQGLEFLIYFQGNSAPDKSGLPSDRFSAERTGGSVSTLTIQRTQQEDSAVYLCASSLGARGTTYVETQYFGPGTRLLVL.